The 20 T cell receptor beta chains in this list originate from one sample, sequenced in a study of shared clonotypes between healthy human individuals. The data were produced by immunoSEQ multiplex PCR, yet TCRdb's version contains in-frame clones alone and is incomplete. The table includes around 990,000 clones, 70% to 80% detected once. Sequencing input: memory CD4+ T cells from PBMCs. Indicated subset: CD45RA-negative fraction. These receptors all stem from a man younger than 35 in good health. Some clones in this sample may be carry-over from other donors' samples.

This clone appeared a few times. The J gene is TRBJ1-1, the V gene TRBV19; 10 positions match TRBD1. V was pared by 10 bases and J by 6 bases, with 8 bases of the junction left unmatched. Germline values: CDR1 LNHDA, CDR2 SQIVND (reference sequence). The CDR3 consists of 13 residues. The CDR3, as DNA: TGTGCCACTAGGGGACAGGGGTTTTCTGAAGCTTTCTTT. It encodes CATRGQGFSEAFF. Using reference TRBV19 and TRBJ1-1 for the parts outside the CDR3, the full variable domain is DGGITQSPKYLFRKEGQNVTLSCEQNLNHDAMYWYRQDPGQGLRLIYYSQIVNDFQKGDIAEGYSVSREKKESFPLTVTSAQKNPTAFYLCATRGQGFSEAFFGQGTRLTVV.

This chain connects TRBV25-1 to TRBJ1-2, with unresolved D. CDR3 length: 11 amino acids. V lost 6 bases and J 6 bases, leaving 8 bases between the germline ends. Germline values: CDR1 MGHDK, CDR2 SYGVNS. The CDR3 DNA reads as TGTGCCAGCAGCCTCAACCATGGCTACACCTTC. Its protein product is CASSLNHGYTF.

The chain couples TRBV7-9 to TRBJ2-1; D not certain. Germline V CDR1 and CDR2: SEHNR, FQNEAQ (reference sequence). Trimming removed 5 bases from V and 7 bases from J, with 6 bases in between. The CDR3 spans 11 residues. The CDR3 here is CASSHGNEQFF. For the CDR3, the DNA is TGTGCCAGCAGCCACGGGAATGAGCAGTTCTTC.

The rearrangement joins TRBV2 to TRBJ2-7, with TRBD1 identical over 9 bases. The CDR3 is made up of 13 amino acids. Germline-derived CDR1 and CDR2 are SNHLY and FYNNEI. V gave up 8 bases and J gave up 0 bases; unmatched junction bases: 2. CDR3 residues: CASRDRASYEQYF. The CDR3 DNA reads as TGTGCCAGCCGGGACAGGGCCTCCTACGAGCAGTACTTC.

The rearrangement uses TRBV11-1 and TRBJ2-4; D is perhaps TRBD1 (5 bases). Germline V gene sequence: CDR1 SGHAT, CDR2 FQDESV (reference sequence). V shed 1 base and J shed 2 bases, with 9 bases lying between them. CDR3 length equals 15 residues. CDR3 in amino acids: CASSLVRGTKNIQYF. The CDR3 DNA is TGTGCCAGCAGCTTAGTAAGGGGTACCAAAAACATTCAGTACTTC.

The chain joins TRBV29-1 to TRBJ2-3; D is uncertain. CDR1 and CDR2 (germline): SQVTM, ANQGSEA. Trimming pared 0 bases from V and 3 bases from J, leaving 4 bases between. CDR3 size: 12 residues. For the CDR3, the DNA is TGCAGCGTTGAAGATGGAACAGATACGCAGTATTTT. Translated: CSVEDGTDTQYF.

Only a few counts were recorded for this clone. J is TRBJ1-4 and V is TRBV15, with D uncertain. The germline gives CDR1 LNHNV, CDR2 YYDKDF (reference sequence). V was clipped by 1 base and J by 8 bases, with 17 bases between them. The CDR3 loop spans 16 amino acids. The CDR3 spells CATSRGYTEGSEKLFF. The CDR3 DNA reads TGTGCCACCAGCAGAGGGTATACTGAGGGCAGCGAAAAACTGTTTTTT.

The rearrangement uses TRBV4-3 and TRBJ1-2, with 7 bases fitting TRBD1. The germline CDR1 and CDR2 sequences are LGHNA and YSLEER. V was clipped by 2 bases and J by 7 bases; unmatched bases: 4. CDR3 length: 13 residues. The CDR3 DNA is TGCGCCAGCAGCCAAACAGGGGCGGCTGGCTACACCTTC. Translation: CASSQTGAAGYTF.

The V and J genes are TRBV29-1 and TRBJ2-7; 8 bases line up with TRBD2. V shed 3 bases and J 7 bases; nucleotides not matched to a gene: 11. The CDR3 totals 14 residues. The germline V gene encodes CDR1 SQVTM and CDR2 ANQGSEA. The DNA for the CDR3 is TGCAGCGTTGATAAAGCGGGAGCGTCAAGGGAGCAGTACTTC. As protein: CSVDKAGASREQYF.

This chain uses TRBV5-6 with TRBJ1-2; 7 bases agree with TRBD1. Trimming took 2 bases from V and 8 from J; bases not matched to a gene: 6. The CDR3 runs to 13 residues. Germline V lookup: CDR1 SGHDT, CDR2 YYEEEE. The CDR3 DNA reads as TGTGCCAGCAGCTTACAGGGGATGAGAGGCTACACCTTC. This translates into CASSLQGMRGYTF.

In the case of this clone: The sample carries other DNA sequences with the same CDR3. V usage is TRBV30 and J usage is TRBJ2-2; the D is unclear. CDR1 is GTSNPN and CDR2 is SVGIG in the germline V gene (reference sequence). The CDR3 has 13 residues. V was shortened by 0 bases and J by 1 base, with 3 bases between the two germline ends. This CDR3 reads CAWSVLNTGELFF. The CDR3 bases are TGTGCCTGGAGTGTTTTGAACACCGGGGAGCTGTTTTTT.

V gene TRBV7-9 combines with J gene TRBJ2-7, with D uncertain. V was cut by 7 bases and J by 5 bases, with 12 bases left in between. The CDR3 consists of 12 residues. Per the germline V gene, CDR1 is SEHNR and CDR2 is FQNEAQ (reference sequence). Here the CDR3 DNA reads TGTGCCAGCAACTCGGGTTTCGACGAGCAGTACTTC. It codes for CASNSGFDEQYF.

The chain uses TRBV2 and TRBJ1-1; TRBD1 matches at 7 bases. Germline CDR1 and CDR2: SNHLY and FYNNEI. The CDR3 consists of 15 residues. V lost 6 bases, J lost 6 bases, and 13 bases stayed unmatched. In DNA, the CDR3 is TGTGCCAGCAGATCACAGGGGCAGGGTAATTCTGAAGCTTTCTTT. This sequence encodes CASRSQGQGNSEAFF.

In its sample, this clone was seen once. This chain uses TRBV11-2 with TRBJ2-2; D may be TRBD2 (6 bases). The CDR3 sequence is 17 residues long. Germline V gene sequence: CDR1 SGHAT, CDR2 FQNNGV. V gave up 6 bases and J gave up 8 bases, with 25 bases separating them. This chain's CDR3 is CASRLPGGNPLLGELFF. The CDR3 nucleotides are TGTGCCAGCAGGCTCCCGGGCGGGAACCCTCTGTTGGGGGAGCTGTTTTTT. Based on the CDR3 plus reference TRBV11-2 and TRBJ2-2, the full variable domain is EAGVAQSPRYKIIEKRQSVAFWCNPISGHATLYWYQQILGQGPKLLIQFQNNGVVDDSQLPKDRFSAERLKGVDSTLKIQPAKLEDSAVYLCASRLPGGNPLLGELFFGEGSRLTVL.

This clone has just one count. V and J are TRBV28 and TRBJ1-1; D is perhaps TRBD1 (6 bases). Per germline, CDR1 MDHEN and CDR2 SYDVKM. The CDR3 contains 15 residues. Trimming took off 0 bases at V and 3 bases at J, with 11 bases between the two ends. DNA for the CDR3: TGTGCCAGCAGTTTATGGGGGGCGTCGGACACTGAAGCTTTCTTT. This encodes CASSLWGASDTEAFF.

The CDR3 protein is CASSESREFCTDTQYF. The CDR3 coding sequence is TGCGCCAGCAGTGAGTCGAGGGAGTTTTGCACAGATACGCAGTATTTT. The rearrangement joins TRBV10-1 to TRBJ2-3, with a weak D call TRBD2 (5 bases). V lost 0 bases to trimming and J lost 1 base, with 11 bases between them. CDR1 WNHNN and CDR2 SYGVQD come from the germline V gene (reference sequence). The CDR3 is made up of 16 amino acids.

This clone was detected a few times. The V and J genes are TRBV9 and TRBJ2-3, with D tentatively TRBD2 (6 bases). Trimming removed 4 bases at V and 1 base at J, with 16 bases between. Looked up from germline, CDR1 is SGDLS and CDR2 is YYNGEE. The CDR3 sequence is 16 residues long. For the CDR3, the DNA is TGTGCCAGCAGCCTACTCGGGGGACCGGGCACAGATACGCAGTATTTT. This encodes CASSLLGGPGTDTQYF.

A remark on this clone: At one end the junction does not follow the germline gene, possibly because of a read error. The chain links TRBV7-9 to TRBJ2-2; D possibly corresponds to TRBD1 (6 bases). CDR1 and CDR2 from the germline V gene are SEHNR and FQNEAQ (reference sequence). The CDR3 consists of 16 residues. Here the CDR3 DNA reads TGTGCCAGCACCTTACAGCCAGGGGATAGTGGCGGGGAGCTGTTTTTT. Encoded protein: CASTLQPGDSGGELFF. Drawing the rest from reference TRBV7-9 and TRBJ2-2, the complete variable domain is DTGVSQNPRHKITKRGQNVTFRCDPISEHNRLYWYRQTLGQGPEFLTYFQNEAQLEKSRLLSDRFSAERPKGSFSTLEIQRTEQGDSAMYLCASTLQPGDSGGELFFGEGSRLTVL.

Turning to this clone: Other nucleotide sequences from this sample produce the same CDR3. The V and J genes are TRBV5-1 and TRBJ1-2; D remains unclear. CDR3 length: 14 residues. Germline-derived CDR1 and CDR2 are SGHRS and YFSETQ. V was trimmed by 0 bases and J by 0 bases, leaving 6 bases between them. The CDR3 loop is CASSLEQTNYGYTF. The DNA for the CDR3 is TGCGCCAGCAGCTTGGAGCAGACTAACTATGGCTACACCTTC.

The chain recombines TRBV29-1 with TRBJ2-7; 8 nucleotides agree with TRBD2. The CDR3 spans 15 residues. V was pared by 7 bases and J by 5 bases, with 16 bases of the junction left unmatched. The germline CDR1 and CDR2 sequences are SQVTM and ANQGSEA. The CDR3 sequence is CSASPTGGPGDEQYF. DNA for the CDR3: TGCAGCGCCTCCCCCACGGGAGGGCCTGGGGACGAGCAGTACTTC.